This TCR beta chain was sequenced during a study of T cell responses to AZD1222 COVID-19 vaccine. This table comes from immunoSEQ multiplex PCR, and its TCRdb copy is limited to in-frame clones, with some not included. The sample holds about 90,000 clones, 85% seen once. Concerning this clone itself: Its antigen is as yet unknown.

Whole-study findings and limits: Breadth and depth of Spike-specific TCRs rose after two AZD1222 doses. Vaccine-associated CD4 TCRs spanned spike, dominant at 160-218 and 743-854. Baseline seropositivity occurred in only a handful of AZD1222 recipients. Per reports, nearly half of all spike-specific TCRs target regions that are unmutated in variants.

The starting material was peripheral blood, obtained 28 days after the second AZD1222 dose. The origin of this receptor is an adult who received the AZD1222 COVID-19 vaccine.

The CDR3 sequence is CASSHPGGSTEAFF. The CDR3 DNA follows: TGTGCCAGCAGCCATCCAGGGGGCAGCACTGAAGCTTTCTTT. The genes are TRBV11-2 and TRBJ1-1, with TRBD1 matching 8 bases. Germline V gene sequence: CDR1 SGHAT, CDR2 FQNNGV. CDR3 size: 14 residues. The V gene end was trimmed by 5 bases and the J gene end by 4 bases; junction bases not matched to a gene: 6. The full variable domain, with the rest looked up from reference TRBV11-2 and TRBJ1-1, is EAGVAQSPRYKIIEKRQSVAFWCNPISGHATLYWYQQILGQGPKLLIQFQNNGVVDDSQLPKDRFSAERLKGVDSTLKIQPAKLEDSAVYLCASSHPGGSTEAFFGQGTRLTVV.